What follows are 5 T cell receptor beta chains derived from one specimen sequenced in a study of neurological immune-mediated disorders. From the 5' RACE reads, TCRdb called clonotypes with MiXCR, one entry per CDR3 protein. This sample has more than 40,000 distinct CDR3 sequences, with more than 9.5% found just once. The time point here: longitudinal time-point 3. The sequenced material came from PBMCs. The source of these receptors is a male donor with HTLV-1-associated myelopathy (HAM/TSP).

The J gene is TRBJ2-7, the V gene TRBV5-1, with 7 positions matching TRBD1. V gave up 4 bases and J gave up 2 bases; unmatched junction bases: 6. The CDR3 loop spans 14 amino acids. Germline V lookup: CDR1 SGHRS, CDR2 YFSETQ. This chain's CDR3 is CASSRTGVPYEQYF. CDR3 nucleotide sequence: TGCGCCAGCAGCCGGACAGGAGTTCCCTACGAGCAGTACTTC.

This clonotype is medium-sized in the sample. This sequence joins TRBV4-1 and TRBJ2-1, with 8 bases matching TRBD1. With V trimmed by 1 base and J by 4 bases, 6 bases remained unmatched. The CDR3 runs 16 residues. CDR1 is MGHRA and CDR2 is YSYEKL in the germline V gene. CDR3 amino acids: CASSQVPGQEYNEQFF. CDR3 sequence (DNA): TGCGCCAGCAGCCAAGTTCCGGGACAGGAGTACAATGAGCAGTTCTTC.

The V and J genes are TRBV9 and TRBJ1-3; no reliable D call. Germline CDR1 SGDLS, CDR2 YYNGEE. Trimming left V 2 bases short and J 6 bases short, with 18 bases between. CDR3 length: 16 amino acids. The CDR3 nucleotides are TGTGCCAGCAGCGTTGAGGACTTACCGGGCGAAAACACCATATATTTT. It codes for CASSVEDLPGENTIYF. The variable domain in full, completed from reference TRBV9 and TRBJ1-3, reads DSGVTQTPKHLITATGQRVTLRCSPRSGDLSVYWYQQSLDQGLQFLIQYYNGEERAKGNILERFSAQQFPDLHSELNLSSLELGDSALYFCASSVEDLPGENTIYFGEGSWLTVV.

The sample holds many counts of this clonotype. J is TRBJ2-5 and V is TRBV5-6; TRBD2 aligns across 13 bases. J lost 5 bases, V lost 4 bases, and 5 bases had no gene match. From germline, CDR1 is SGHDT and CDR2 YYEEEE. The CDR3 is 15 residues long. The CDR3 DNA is TGTGCCAGCAGCGGGACTAGCGGGGAGGAGGAGACCCAGTACTTC. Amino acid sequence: CASSGTSGEEETQYF.

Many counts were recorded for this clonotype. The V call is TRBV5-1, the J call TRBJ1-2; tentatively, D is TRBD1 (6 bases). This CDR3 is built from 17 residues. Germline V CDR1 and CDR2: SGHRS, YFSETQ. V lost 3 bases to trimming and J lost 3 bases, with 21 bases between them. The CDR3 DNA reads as TGCGCCAGCAGCTCGACCGGCCCACAGGGTGCGGACTATGGCTACACCTTC. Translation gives CASSSTGPQGADYGYTF.